This TCR beta chain comes out of a study of spatial heterogeneity in lung cancer. The wider study: Detection consistently captured more beta-chain sequences than alpha-chain sequences. Averaged across combinations, each unique TCR and UMI pairing appeared more than ten times in raw reads, which were uncorrected.

The CDR3 is made up of 15 amino acids. Germline loops: CDR1 MGHRA, CDR2 YSYEKL. Losses at the gene ends were 0 bases for V and 4 bases for J; bases not matched to a gene: 1. Every cDNA TCR molecule received its own unique molecular identifier. TCRdb re-called the 5' RACE reads through MiXCR, storing one row per CDR3 protein. The sample records about 7,900 distinct CDR3 sequences, 4.6% being singletons. This clonotype was recorded many times. The library was built for alpha chains, so this beta chain is an off-target read and its size means little. As for time point: sample taken at primary tumor resection. In each case, whole RNA from tumor, nontumor lung or frozen PBMC was sequenced unsorted. Samples were donated by 72 untreated early-stage non-small cell lung cancer patients.

The receptor's source is a male donor with early-stage non-small cell lung cancer. The sample was PBMCs, taken at surgery. V usage is TRBV4-1 and J usage is TRBJ1-1; TRBD1 agrees at 11 bases. The CDR3 bases are TGCGCCAGCAGCCAAGAGGGGACAGGGGGCACTGAAGCTTTCTTT. Translating it yields CASSQEGTGGTEAFF.